This T cell receptor (beta chain) originates from a study of cytotoxic CD8 clonotypes in ibrutinib-treated CLL. Study at large: Patient counts were 11 relapsed/refractory, over 14 treatment-naive and some 17 IGHV unmutated. Study results and limitations: Age-matched healthy donor levels were exceeded by baseline clonality, which tracked circulating CD8+ T-cell counts. Treatment saw public clonotypes, which were uncommon, either contract or stay stable. The clonality went up when patients responded to ibrutinib and dropped back toward baseline at progression.

Using immunoSEQ multiplex PCR, the repertoire was profiled, and TCRdb retains in-frame clones only, with some absent. This table holds roughly 150,000 clones, 70% to 85% found once. Trimming took 4 bases from V and 2 from J; bases not matched to a gene: 4. Germline V gene lookup returns CDR1 SGHTA and CDR2 FQGNSA. There are 14 residues in the CDR3. As for this clone: The target antigen is unknown.

Here the sequenced sample was PBMCs, taken after 24 months of ibrutinib treatment. The chain recombines TRBV7-2 with TRBJ2-5; 7 bases match TRBD2. This TCR was recovered from a human donor with chronic lymphocytic leukemia. The CDR3 loop is CASSSRAGQETQYF. For the CDR3, the DNA is TGTGCCAGCAGCTCCCGAGCGGGGCAAGAGACCCAGTACTTC.